This T cell receptor beta chain was sequenced for a study of blood T cell repertoires in COVID-19. Produced via immunoSEQ multiplex PCR; TCRdb's table is partial and in-frame only. Among roughly 100,000 clones listed, 85% to 90% were seen once. The CDR3 length is 14 residues. V trimming: 3 bases; J trimming: 6 bases; junction bases outside the gene matches: 6. Looked up from germline, CDR1 is MNHNS and CDR2 is SASEGT. Sequenced sample: peripheral blood. The chain uses TRBV6-1 and TRBJ1-2, with 8 bases matching TRBD1. This clonotype was sampled from a middle-aged man with active or convalescent COVID-19. The CDR3 region has the DNA TGTGCCAGCAGTGAGGACAGGGAAGGCCATGGCTACACCTTC. Protein product: CASSEDREGHGYTF.